This is a list of T cell receptor beta chains from one sample in a study of human T cells and chemical hapten exposure. TCRdb itself ran the RACE reads through MiXCR, one entry per CDR3 protein. The sample carries 62,000 or so distinct CDR3 sequences, roughly 11% recorded once. Material: whole blood, obtained in connection with sensitization to the hapten diphenylcyclopropenone (DPC). The receptors were sampled from a woman aged 50 to 65 with alopecia areata. Some clones in this sample may be carry-over from other donors' samples. The CDR3 runs from the conserved cysteine through the conserved F or W. D genes are given only for firm matches. Size values are once, few and many counts, or a class for expanded clones, and some rows have none.

j_gene: TRBJ2-3
d_gene: .
v_gene: TRBV14
abundance: .
len: 16
CDR3nt: TGTGCCAGCAGCCGCGCCGGGGGATCTAGCACAGATACGCAGTATTTT
CDR3aa: CASSRAGGSSTDTQYF

j_gene: TRBJ2-1
d_gene: .
v_gene: TRBV19
abundance: .
len: 12
CDR3nt: TGTGCCAGTAGTAGACTCGGGGACGAGCAGTTCTTC
CDR3aa: CASSRLGDEQFF

j_gene: TRBJ2-7
d_gene: .
v_gene: TRBV12-3/TRBV12-4
abundance: many
len: 16
CDR3nt: TGTGCCAGCAGTTCGGTGGGAAGGGGGACTGGTTACGAGCAGTACTTC
CDR3aa: CASSSVGRGTGYEQYF

j_gene: TRBJ2-1
d_gene: .
v_gene: TRBV7-3
abundance: many
len: 17
CDR3nt: TGTGCCAGCAGCTTAAGAGGCGGGGCGAGCTCCTACAATGAGCAGTTCTTC
CDR3aa: CASSLRGGASSYNEQFF

j_gene: TRBJ2-7
d_gene: .
v_gene: TRBV6-5
abundance: .
len: 13
CDR3nt: TGTGCCAGCAGTTCACAGGGAGTCTACGAGCAGTACTTC
CDR3aa: CASSSQGVYEQYF

j_gene: TRBJ1-4
d_gene: .
v_gene: TRBV28
abundance: few
len: 18
CDR3nt: TGTGCCAGCAGTCCGCTCGGACAGATCCTTACAACTAATGAAAAACTGTTTTTT
CDR3aa: CASSPLGQILTTNEKLFF

j_gene: TRBJ2-3
d_gene: .
v_gene: TRBV15
abundance: .
len: 16
CDR3nt: TGTGCCACCAGCGGTTTACCTGGACGGGCCAGGGATACGCAGTATTTT
CDR3aa: CATSGLPGRARDTQYF

j_gene: TRBJ2-1
d_gene: TRBD2
v_gene: TRBV6-2/TRBV6-3
abundance: many
len: 14
CDR3nt: TGTGCCAGCAGTTACAAGCGGGGGGGCCCTGAGCAGTTCTTC
CDR3aa: CASSYKRGGPEQFF

j_gene: TRBJ2-7
d_gene: .
v_gene: TRBV3-1
abundance: .
len: 14
CDR3nt: TGTGCCAGCAGCCCTTGGGGTCCCTCCGGCGAGCAGTACTTC
CDR3aa: CASSPWGPSGEQYF

j_gene: TRBJ2-7
d_gene: TRBD1
v_gene: TRBV19
abundance: .
len: 17
CDR3nt: TGTGCCAGAACCGGGACAGGGGTTCAGCGGATCTCCTACGAGCAGTACTTC
CDR3aa: CARTGTGVQRISYEQYF

j_gene: TRBJ1-5
d_gene: .
v_gene: TRBV9
abundance: few
len: 15
CDR3nt: TGTGCCAGCAGCGTAGCCCCGGGCCCCAATCAGCCCCAGCATTTT
CDR3aa: CASSVAPGPNQPQHF

j_gene: TRBJ1-5
d_gene: TRBD1
v_gene: TRBV20-1
abundance: few
len: 13
CDR3nt: TGCAGTGCTACAGGGACAGGGGATCAGCCCCAGCATTTT
CDR3aa: CSATGTGDQPQHF

j_gene: TRBJ1-2
d_gene: TRBD1
v_gene: TRBV4-2
abundance: .
len: 16
CDR3nt: TGTGCCAGCAGCCCGTCCCTGGACAGGAGGGACTATGGCTACACCTTC
CDR3aa: CASSPSLDRRDYGYTF

j_gene: TRBJ2-1
d_gene: TRBD2
v_gene: TRBV12-3/TRBV12-4
abundance: .
len: 15
CDR3nt: TGTGCCAGCGGGATACTAGCGGGGGGGTACAATGAGCAGTTCTTC
CDR3aa: CASGILAGGYNEQFF

j_gene: TRBJ2-7
d_gene: .
v_gene: TRBV5-1
abundance: .
len: 16
CDR3nt: TGCGCCAGCAGCTTGGCTCCCACAGGGAAGGCCTACGAGCAGTACTTC
CDR3aa: CASSLAPTGKAYEQYF

j_gene: TRBJ1-1
d_gene: .
v_gene: TRBV4-2
abundance: few
len: 15
CDR3nt: TGTGCCAGCAGCCACTCGTCCCAAGGGGGAACTGAAGCTTTCTTT
CDR3aa: CASSHSSQGGTEAFF

j_gene: TRBJ1-3
d_gene: .
v_gene: TRBV6-5
abundance: .
len: 13
CDR3nt: TGTGCCAGCAGTCGAAGCTCTGGAAACACCATATATTTT
CDR3aa: CASSRSSGNTIYF

j_gene: TRBJ2-3
d_gene: .
v_gene: TRBV7-2
abundance: .
len: 16
CDR3nt: TGTGCCAGCAGGCGAAATCCGGGACTGATCACAGATACGCAGTATTTT
CDR3aa: CASRRNPGLITDTQYF

j_gene: TRBJ2-2
d_gene: TRBD1
v_gene: TRBV20-1
abundance: many
len: 15
CDR3nt: TGCAGTGCTAAGAGGGGGACAGGGAACACCGGGGAGCTGTTTTTT
CDR3aa: CSAKRGTGNTGELFF

j_gene: TRBJ1-2
d_gene: .
v_gene: TRBV11-2
abundance: many
len: 12
CDR3nt: TGTGCCAGCAGCTCACAGGGTTATGGCTACACCTTC
CDR3aa: CASSSQGYGYTF

j_gene: TRBJ2-7
d_gene: .
v_gene: TRBV30
abundance: few
len: 12
CDR3nt: TGTGCCTGGGGAGGAAATTTCTACGAGCAGTACTTC
CDR3aa: CAWGGNFYEQYF

j_gene: TRBJ2-3
d_gene: TRBD2
v_gene: TRBV7-6
abundance: many
len: 15
CDR3nt: TGTGCCAGCAGCTTAGGAGCGGGAGGCCTCAATACGCAGTATTTT
CDR3aa: CASSLGAGGLNTQYF

j_gene: TRBJ1-4
d_gene: TRBD1
v_gene: TRBV18
abundance: many
len: 14
CDR3nt: TGTGCCAGCTCCCCAAGGGGGCTGAATGAAAAACTGTTTTTT
CDR3aa: CASSPRGLNEKLFF

j_gene: TRBJ2-3
d_gene: TRBD1
v_gene: TRBV12-3/TRBV12-4
abundance: .
len: 15
CDR3nt: TGTGCCAGCAGTTGGAAGGGGGCTAGCACAGATACGCAGTATTTT
CDR3aa: CASSWKGASTDTQYF

j_gene: TRBJ1-1
d_gene: .
v_gene: TRBV7-9
abundance: few
len: 14
CDR3nt: TGTGCCAGCAGCTTACTAACAGGGCTCACTGAAGCTTTCTTT
CDR3aa: CASSLLTGLTEAFF

j_gene: TRBJ1-2
d_gene: .
v_gene: TRBV18
abundance: .
len: 13
CDR3nt: TGTGCCAGCTCACCGGACTGGGATTATGGCTACACCTTC
CDR3aa: CASSPDWDYGYTF

j_gene: TRBJ1-2
d_gene: TRBD1
v_gene: TRBV24-1
abundance: .
len: 17
CDR3nt: TGTGCCACCAGTGATAACGGGACAGGGGGCCGTTTCGGAGGCTACACCTTC
CDR3aa: CATSDNGTGGRFGGYTF

j_gene: TRBJ1-5
d_gene: .
v_gene: TRBV29-1
abundance: few
len: 13
CDR3nt: TGCAGCGTTGCCCCGACAGTAAATCAGCCCCAGCATTTT
CDR3aa: CSVAPTVNQPQHF

j_gene: TRBJ2-1
d_gene: TRBD1
v_gene: TRBV6-2/TRBV6-3
abundance: many
len: 15
CDR3nt: TGTGCCAGCAGTTCCTTAGGACAGGATCGGGATGAGCAGTTCTTC
CDR3aa: CASSSLGQDRDEQFF

j_gene: TRBJ1-1
d_gene: TRBD1
v_gene: TRBV6-6
abundance: few
len: 14
CDR3nt: TGTGCCAGCAGTGAGCGACAGGGGGCGACGGTAGCTTTCTTT
CDR3aa: CASSERQGATVAFF

j_gene: TRBJ2-3
d_gene: .
v_gene: TRBV5-1
abundance: many
len: 14
CDR3nt: TGCGCCAGCAGCTTTGATCCGGGGCCAGATACGCAGTATTTT
CDR3aa: CASSFDPGPDTQYF

j_gene: TRBJ2-7
d_gene: .
v_gene: TRBV7-9
abundance: .
len: 15
CDR3nt: TGTGCCAGCAGCTTAGGACAGATCACCTCCTACGAGCAGTACTTC
CDR3aa: CASSLGQITSYEQYF

j_gene: TRBJ2-7
d_gene: TRBD1
v_gene: TRBV7-9
abundance: .
len: 14
CDR3nt: TGTGCCAGCGGGATAACAGGGGGCAGCTACGAGCAGTACTTC
CDR3aa: CASGITGGSYEQYF

j_gene: TRBJ1-2
d_gene: .
v_gene: TRBV6-2/TRBV6-3
abundance: many
len: 16
CDR3nt: TGTGCCAGCAGTTCTGGAACGCCTGTTAGAAACTATGGCTACACCTTC
CDR3aa: CASSSGTPVRNYGYTF

j_gene: TRBJ1-5
d_gene: .
v_gene: TRBV18
abundance: .
len: 13
CDR3nt: TGTGCCAGCTCATCGGACGGGGTCCAGCCCCAGCATTTT
CDR3aa: CASSSDGVQPQHF

j_gene: TRBJ1-1
d_gene: .
v_gene: TRBV7-3
abundance: few
len: 14
CDR3nt: TGTGCCAGCAGCGTCGCAGGGAGAAACACTGAAGCTTTCTTT
CDR3aa: CASSVAGRNTEAFF

j_gene: TRBJ2-7
d_gene: TRBD2
v_gene: TRBV4-2
abundance: many
len: 14
CDR3nt: TGTGCCAGCAGCCAAGCGGGAGGGACTTTCGAGCAGTACTTC
CDR3aa: CASSQAGGTFEQYF

j_gene: TRBJ1-5
d_gene: .
v_gene: TRBV7-3
abundance: many
len: 16
CDR3nt: TGTGCCAGCAGCTTAAGACCCTCGTCAAGCAATCAGCCCCAGCATTTT
CDR3aa: CASSLRPSSSNQPQHF

j_gene: TRBJ1-2
d_gene: TRBD1
v_gene: TRBV12-3/TRBV12-4
abundance: many
len: 14
CDR3nt: TGTGCCAGCAGCTTCGGGACAGGGGGAGGAGGCTACACCTTC
CDR3aa: CASSFGTGGGGYTF

j_gene: TRBJ2-1
d_gene: TRBD2
v_gene: TRBV9
abundance: .
len: 15
CDR3nt: TGTGCCAGCAGCGCGAGCGGGAGTCCCGCTAATGAGCAGTTCTTC
CDR3aa: CASSASGSPANEQFF

j_gene: TRBJ1-4
d_gene: TRBD1
v_gene: TRBV5-1
abundance: many
len: 16
CDR3nt: TGCGCCAGCAGCTTGGCATATAACAGGGGTAATGAAAAACTGTTTTTT
CDR3aa: CASSLAYNRGNEKLFF

j_gene: TRBJ1-6
d_gene: TRBD1
v_gene: TRBV18
abundance: .
len: 14
CDR3nt: TGTGCCAGCTCACTCACAGGGGGGAGTTTGGCCCTCCACTTT
CDR3aa: CASSLTGGSLALHF

j_gene: TRBJ2-1
d_gene: TRBD2
v_gene: TRBV29-1
abundance: many
len: 15
CDR3nt: TGCAGCGTTGAAGAAAGGCTAGCGGGAGGTTTAGAGCAGTTCTTC
CDR3aa: CSVEERLAGGLEQFF

j_gene: TRBJ2-7
d_gene: .
v_gene: TRBV7-9
abundance: many
len: 15
CDR3nt: TGTGCCAGCAGCAAATGGACTTCAAGCTCCTACGAGCAGTACTTC
CDR3aa: CASSKWTSSSYEQYF

j_gene: TRBJ2-5
d_gene: .
v_gene: TRBV18
abundance: many
len: 15
CDR3nt: TGTGCCAGCTCACCTAGCTCAGCCAACCAAGAGACCCAGTACTTC
CDR3aa: CASSPSSANQETQYF

j_gene: TRBJ2-6
d_gene: .
v_gene: TRBV7-3
abundance: many
len: 15
CDR3nt: TGTGCCAGCAGCCGAGGGGGCTCTGGGGCCAACGTCCTGACTTTC
CDR3aa: CASSRGGSGANVLTF

j_gene: TRBJ1-2
d_gene: .
v_gene: TRBV9
abundance: few
len: 14
CDR3nt: TGTGCCAGCAGCGTAGACAGTACTAACTATGGCTACACCTTC
CDR3aa: CASSVDSTNYGYTF

j_gene: TRBJ2-7
d_gene: TRBD1
v_gene: TRBV5-1
abundance: .
len: 15
CDR3nt: TGCGCCAGCAGTATTGGACAGGGGGAGACCTACGAGCAGTACTTC
CDR3aa: CASSIGQGETYEQYF

j_gene: TRBJ1-1
d_gene: .
v_gene: TRBV30
abundance: few
len: 14
CDR3nt: TGTGCCTGGAGTAGACGGACCCTGAACACTGAAGCTTTCTTT
CDR3aa: CAWSRRTLNTEAFF

j_gene: TRBJ1-2
d_gene: .
v_gene: TRBV28
abundance: many
len: 13
CDR3nt: TGTGCCAGCAGTTTACCGGGGAGCTATGGCTACACCTTC
CDR3aa: CASSLPGSYGYTF

j_gene: TRBJ2-5
d_gene: TRBD1
v_gene: TRBV11-3
abundance: many
len: 14
CDR3nt: TGTGCCAGCAGCGCCAGGACAGGCCAAGAGACCCAGTACTTC
CDR3aa: CASSARTGQETQYF

j_gene: TRBJ2-4
d_gene: .
v_gene: TRBV28
abundance: .
len: 14
CDR3nt: TGTGCCAGCAGTTTGAGGCGTCTCAAAAACATTCAGTACTTC
CDR3aa: CASSLRRLKNIQYF

j_gene: TRBJ1-1
d_gene: .
v_gene: TRBV29-1
abundance: many
len: 10
CDR3nt: TGCAGCGCAGGCTCGGGGGGGGCTTTCTTT
CDR3aa: CSAGSGGAFF

j_gene: TRBJ1-5
d_gene: .
v_gene: TRBV24-1
abundance: many
len: 13
CDR3nt: TGTGCCACCAGTAGTACGTCGGTCCAGCCCCAGCATTTT
CDR3aa: CATSSTSVQPQHF

j_gene: TRBJ1-1
d_gene: .
v_gene: TRBV3-1
abundance: .
len: 18
CDR3nt: TGTGCCAGCAGCCAAGATTCCAGGGGCCCACCGAGGAACACTGAAGCTTTCTTT
CDR3aa: CASSQDSRGPPRNTEAFF

j_gene: TRBJ2-7
d_gene: .
v_gene: TRBV12-3/TRBV12-4
abundance: many
len: 15
CDR3nt: TGTGCCAGCAGCCGCGAGGACCCGGTCTCCTACGAGCAGTACTTC
CDR3aa: CASSREDPVSYEQYF

j_gene: TRBJ1-5
d_gene: .
v_gene: TRBV18
abundance: many
len: 13
CDR3nt: TGTGCCAGCTCACCGGGGGACAATCAGCCCCAGCATTTT
CDR3aa: CASSPGDNQPQHF